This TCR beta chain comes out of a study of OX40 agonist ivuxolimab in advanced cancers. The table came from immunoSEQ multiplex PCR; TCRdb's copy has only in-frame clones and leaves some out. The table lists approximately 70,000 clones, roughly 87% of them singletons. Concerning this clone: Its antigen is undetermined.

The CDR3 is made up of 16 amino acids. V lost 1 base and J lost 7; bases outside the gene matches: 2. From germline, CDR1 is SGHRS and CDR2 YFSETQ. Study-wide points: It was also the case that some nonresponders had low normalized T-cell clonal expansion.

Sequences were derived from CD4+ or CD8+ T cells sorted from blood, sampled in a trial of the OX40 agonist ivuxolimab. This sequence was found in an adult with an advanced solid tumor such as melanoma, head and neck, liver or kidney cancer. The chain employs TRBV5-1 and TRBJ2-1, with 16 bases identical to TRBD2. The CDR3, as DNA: TGCGCCAGCAGCTTGCCGGGACTAGCGGGAGGGAATGAGCAGTTCTTC. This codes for CASSLPGLAGGNEQFF.